The following is a T cell receptor (beta chain) sequence with its context. What it binds is not known. The V gene lost 0 bases and the J gene lost 0 bases, with 9 bases spanning the gap. CDR1 GTSNPN and CDR2 SVGIG come from the germline V gene (reference sequence). This CDR3 comprises 15 residues. Healthy individuals who donated bone marrow served as the donors. This sample was included in a study of cytomegalovirus exposure and HLA in healthy donors. General observations from the study: In the analysis, some V segments, TRBV6-2 and TRBV6-3 included, were excluded as indistinguishable. CMV serostatus was the only immune exposure information that was available. In vitro data verified a few CMV-associated chains as specific for CMV antigens.

The PCR ran on 60 Vbeta and 13 Jbeta primers. Measured with immunoSEQ multiplex PCR; TCRdb has only the in-frame clones, and not every one. The data show 100,000 to 150,000 clones, with 81% seen just once and about 0.7% held by the top ten. Sequencing used PBMCs. This clonotype originated in a man aged 18 to 29 in good health and CMV-seronegative. This rearrangement joins TRBV30 to TRBJ1-5; no clear D. CDR3 loop: CAWSVGLDSNQPQHF. DNA for the CDR3: TGTGCCTGGAGTGTAGGACTGGATAGCAATCAGCCCCAGCATTTT.